A single T cell receptor beta chain is shown here with its context. The antigen it recognizes is unknown. Base-call qualities are not available, and no considerably larger clone is one nucleotide away. The data were taken from a study of siplizumab effects on memory and regulatory T cells (dated by TCRdb to between 2018 and 2021). At the level of the whole study: The study looked at the effect of siplizumab, an anti-CD2 antibody, on alloreactive T-cell subsets in allogeneic mixed lymphocyte reactions made from human PBMCs.

Sorted unstimulated T cells and proliferating T cells recovered from mixed lymphocyte reactions underwent TCRbeta CDR3 sequencing. Fresh whole blood from fewer than twelve HLA-typed healthy donors was used to isolate PBMCs. Reading the germline V gene gives CDR1 MNHEY and CDR2 SVGAGI. The CDR3 numbers 14 residues from cysteine through phenylalanine. Here the CDR3 DNA is all that survives: 42 bases in frame from base 1. Between the V and J ends, shortened by 6 bases and 0 bases respectively, the junction contains 10 bases. Library method: the immunoSEQ multiplex PCR assay. Each sample had some 94,000 TCR templates assayed by the deep sequencing platform. Genomic DNA extracted from sorted T cells was used for TCRbeta CDR3 sequencing. As for the original processing: The R programming language was used for the clonal analysis of the TCRbeta CDR3 data. Alloreactive CD4+ and CD8+ clones were identified by comparing unstimulated samples to CFSE-low samples taken after the reaction. Regulatory or non-regulatory origin was assigned to alloreactive CD4+ clones by matching of sequences to sorted unstimulated Treg and non-Treg repertoires. TCRdb retrieved this table from immuneACCESS and kept in-frame rearrangements only. Not all clones are present; in checked studies, unresolved V genes account for under half, and no reason is known for the remainder. V and J calls and clone size are those listed in that table; D and trimming were worked out from the DNA. In this sample the table shows some 81,000 clones, over 90% of which occur a single time. The ten largest clones represent about 18% of the sample.

Broad study findings and their caveats: Siplizumab significantly lowered the cumulative frequency of alloreactive sequences that could be traced to unstimulated CD4+ memory T cells. Unstimulated naive T cells appeared to be more diverse than memory T cells, and naive cells seemed to make a substantial contribution to the alloresponse. Roughly 75-95% of proliferating CD4+ or CD8+ clones could not be assigned a naive or memory phenotype. No functional confirmation was obtained for the suppressive function of proliferating Tregs from siplizumab cultures. Because sequences below about 10^-5 frequency were poorly captured, only a minor fraction of alloreactive clones could be mapped to unstimulated subsets. Among mappable alloreactive CD4+ clones, an average Treg-derived fraction of roughly 69% was observed with siplizumab, compared with approximately 30% in control reactions.

The sample taken for sequencing was CD8+ T cells sorted from blood. This receptor was obtained from a human donor in good health. The chain is made from TRBV6-5 and TRBJ2-3; no D gene can be assigned with confidence. The bases read TGTGCCAGCAGCCCCCAGAGAAGCACAGATACGCAGTATTTT. It is translated as CASSPQRSTDTQYF.